This is a list of T cell receptor beta chains from one sample in a study of cytomegalovirus exposure and HLA in healthy donors. Generated by immunoSEQ multiplex PCR, the TCRdb table keeps only in-frame clones and is missing some. The sample contains some 150,000 clones, roughly four fifths of which appear only once. The sequencing sample was made of PBMCs. These TCRs come from a woman between 18 and 29 years old in good health and CMV-seropositive. The conserved cysteine and the conserved F or W are not part of the CDR3 here.

v_gene,j_gene,CDR3aa
TRBV6-5,TRBJ2-7,ASRPSGAYEQY
TRBV6-1,TRBJ2-2,ASSELAGNTGELF
TRBV2,TRBJ1-2,ASSAGYLDYGYT
TRBV9,TRBJ2-2,ASSVGEGTMAGELF
TRBV5-8,TRBJ1-2,ASSLFLGGYT
TRBV7-9,TRBJ1-1,ASSLSWPNTEAF
TRBV7-2,TRBJ1-1,ASSSINWNTEAF
TRBV19,TRBJ1-5,ASRGQESGNQPQH
TRBV29-1,TRBJ1-1,SVQGHTEAF
TRBV2,TRBJ1-1,ASSESWTGGTEAF
TRBV5-1,TRBJ2-3,ASSLGTGGTDTQY
TRBV7-2,TRBJ2-7,ASSPSRDEQY
TRBV14,TRBJ1-3,ASSQSVAGNTIY
TRBV27,TRBJ1-1,ASSLTPTVNTEAF
TRBV11-1,TRBJ2-1,ASSVPEALAVAYNEQF
TRBV10-3,TRBJ1-2,AILGAERGPGGYT
TRBV5-6,TRBJ2-7,ASSLVSGGVEQY